This paragraph covers one TCR beta chain sequence. Profiled with immunoSEQ multiplex PCR; TCRdb holds only in-frame clones, not every one. The profile shows 140,000 or so clones, about nine tenths of them singletons. This entry belongs to a study of control samples from healthy donors and cancer patients. This CDR3 spans 15 amino acids. CDR1 is MNHEY, CDR2 SMNVEV, per germline (reference sequence). V gave up 6 bases and J gave up 3 bases; unmatched junction bases: 9. This receptor was identified in a man aged 25-40 years in good health. The sample consisted of blood. The J gene is TRBJ2-7, the V gene TRBV27; TRBD1 matches 9 bases. CDR3 bases: TGTGCCAGCAGGACCAAGACAGGGGGGATCTACGAGCAGTACTTC. It encodes CASRTKTGGIYEQYF.